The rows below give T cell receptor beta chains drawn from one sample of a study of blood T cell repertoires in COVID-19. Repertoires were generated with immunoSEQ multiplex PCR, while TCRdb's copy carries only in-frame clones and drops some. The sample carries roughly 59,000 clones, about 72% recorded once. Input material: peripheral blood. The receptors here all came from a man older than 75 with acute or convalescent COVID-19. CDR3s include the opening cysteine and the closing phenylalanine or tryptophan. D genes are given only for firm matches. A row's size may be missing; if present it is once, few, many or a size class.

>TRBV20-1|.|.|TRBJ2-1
TGCAGTGCTAGTGCACCTGGAAGGGGCGATGAGCAGTTCTTC
CSASAPGRGDEQFF
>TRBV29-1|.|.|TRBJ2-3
TGCAGCGTTGACTCAACTAGCACAGATACGCAGTATTTT
CSVDSTSTDTQYF
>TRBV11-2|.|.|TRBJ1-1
TGTGCCAGCAGCTTAGTTCAGGGATACACTGAAGCTTTCTTT
CASSLVQGYTEAFF
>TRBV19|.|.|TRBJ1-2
TGTGCCAGTAGTCAAACAGGGTTCCATGGCTACACCTTC
CASSQTGFHGYTF
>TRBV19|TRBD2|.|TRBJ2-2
TGTGCCAGTAAGGTAGCGGGGGACACCGGGGAGCTGTTTTTT
CASKVAGDTGELFF
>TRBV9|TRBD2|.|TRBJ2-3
TGTGCCAGCAGCGTAATTACTAGCGGGGCCCCAGCGTTAGATACGCAGTATTTT
CASSVITSGAPALDTQYF
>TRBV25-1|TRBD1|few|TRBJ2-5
TGTGCCAGCAGTGACCTTACAGGGGTGGACGAGACCCAGTACTTC
CASSDLTGVDETQYF
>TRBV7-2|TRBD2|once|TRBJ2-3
TGTGCCAGCAGCCCTAGTGGGACTAGCGGGCCAAGGGGTACGCAGTATTTT
CASSPSGTSGPRGTQYF
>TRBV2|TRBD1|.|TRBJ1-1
TGTGCCAGCAGTGGGGGACAGGGGCTTCCCATGAACACTGAAGCTTTCTTT
CASSGGQGLPMNTEAFF
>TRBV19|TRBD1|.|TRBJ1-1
TGTGCCAGTAGTATAAGGACAGGGAACACTGAAGCTTTCTTT
CASSIRTGNTEAFF
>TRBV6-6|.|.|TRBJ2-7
TGTGCCAGCAGTGCAGGACTGGGCTCCTACGAGCAGTACTTC
CASSAGLGSYEQYF
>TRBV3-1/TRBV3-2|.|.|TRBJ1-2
TGTGCCAGCAGCCAAGGAGGGGGGGGACGTCTGAGCTATGGCTACACCTTC
CASSQGGGGRLSYGYTF
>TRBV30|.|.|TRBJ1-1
TGTGCCTGGGGCCCGCGGGACACTGAAGCTTTCTTT
CAWGPRDTEAFF
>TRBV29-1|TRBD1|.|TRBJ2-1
TGCAGCGTTGAAAGAGGGACAGGGTCCTACAATGAGCAGTTCTTC
CSVERGTGSYNEQFF
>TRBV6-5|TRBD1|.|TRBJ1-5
TGTGCCAGCGGGGACAGGGAGGGAAATCAGCCCCAGCATTTT
CASGDREGNQPQHF
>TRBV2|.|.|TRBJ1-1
TGTGCCAGCAGTAATAACCAGGGCGGCACTGAAGCTTTCTTT
CASSNNQGGTEAFF
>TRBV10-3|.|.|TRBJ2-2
TGTGCCATCAGCCCAAGGGGGTTAAACACCGGGGAGCTGTTTTTT
CAISPRGLNTGELFF
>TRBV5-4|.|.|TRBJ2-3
TGTGCCAGCAGCTTGGTAAGCCGTGCTAGCACAGATACGCAGTATTTT
CASSLVSRASTDTQYF
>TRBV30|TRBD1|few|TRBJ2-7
TGTGCCTGGAGTAACAGGGGGCGCGGCGAGCAGTACTTC
CAWSNRGRGEQYF
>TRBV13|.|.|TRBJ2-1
TGTGCCAGCAGCTTATACCGCGCGTCGAATGAGCAGTTCTTC
CASSLYRASNEQFF
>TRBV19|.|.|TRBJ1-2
TGTGCCAGTTTCCCGAGAGGGGCGGGACCCTATGGCTACACCTTC
CASFPRGAGPYGYTF
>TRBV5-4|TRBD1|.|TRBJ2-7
TGTGCCAGCAGCTCCCCGGGACAGGGGGTCGAGCAGTACTTC
CASSSPGQGVEQYF
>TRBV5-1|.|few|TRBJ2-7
TGCGCCAGCAACCCCCTCACGGGGTCCTACGAGCAGTACTTC
CASNPLTGSYEQYF
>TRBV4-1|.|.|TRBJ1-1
TGCGCCAGCAGCCAAGATTGGAGTGGGTCCACTGAAGCTTTCTTT
CASSQDWSGSTEAFF
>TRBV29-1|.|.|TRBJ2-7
TGCAGCGCGACAGCTTCCTCCTACGAGCAGTACTTC
CSATASSYEQYF
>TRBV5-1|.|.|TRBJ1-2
TGCGCCAGCAGCCGATCTGACAGTAGCTATGGCTACACCTTC
CASSRSDSSYGYTF
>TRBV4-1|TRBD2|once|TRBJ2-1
TGCGCCAGCAGCCGAGCTAGCGGGGGGGCTAAGAATGAGCAGTTCTTC
CASSRASGGAKNEQFF
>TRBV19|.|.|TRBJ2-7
TGTGCCAGTAATGACTCGCCCAGCTACGAGCAGTACTTC
CASNDSPSYEQYF
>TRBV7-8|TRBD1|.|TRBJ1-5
TGTGCCAGCAGCTTAGGGGTTAGACAGGGAATGGGTCAGCCCCAGCATTTT
CASSLGVRQGMGQPQHF
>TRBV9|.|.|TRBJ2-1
TGTGCCAGCAGCCTCACTCCTGGAGGCAATGAGCAGTTCTTC
CASSLTPGGNEQFF
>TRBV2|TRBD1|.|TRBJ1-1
TGTGCCAGCAATTACAGGGGAATGAACACTGAAGCTTTCTTT
CASNYRGMNTEAFF